These 15 T cell receptor beta chains came from one sample sequenced in a study of cytomegalovirus exposure and HLA in healthy donors (TCRdb year 2017). Library creation used the immunoSEQ multiplex PCR assay. For the multiplex PCR, a mixture combining 60 forward primers for TCR Vbeta segments and 13 reverse primers for TCR Jbeta segments was used. TCRdb limited this immuneACCESS table to in-frame rearrangements with V and J called. A share of clones is missing; checked studies link under half to unresolved V genes, and the rest is unexplained. A total of hundreds of thousands of clones appear in this sample, about 79% of them only once. Together, the top ten hold approximately 1.8% of the sample. Sequenced sample: PBMCs. All receptors derive from a male donor in good health and CMV-seronegative.

This clone has only a few counts. The chain has TRBV30 and TRBJ1-5; no reliable D call. This CDR3 has 15 amino acids. Per the germline V gene, CDR1 is GTSNPN and CDR2 is SVGIG (reference sequence). Trimming cost V 1 base and J 3 bases, with 13 bases left between them. CDR3: CAWSGVRGSNQPQHF. CDR3 DNA: TGTGCCTGGAGTGGGGTCAGAGGGTCCAATCAGCCCCAGCATTTT.

V gene TRBV7-9 combines with J gene TRBJ2-2; tentative D call: TRBD2 (6 bases). CDR1 is SEHNR and CDR2 is FQNEAQ in the germline V gene (reference sequence). Trimming shortened V by 5 bases and J by 2 bases, and 9 bases separated the two germline ends. CDR3 size: 14 residues. The CDR3 sequence is CASSPAGNTGELFF. The CDR3 DNA reads as TGTGCCAGCAGCCCAGCGGGTAACACCGGGGAGCTGTTTTTT.

The chain is built from TRBV28 and TRBJ2-3; TRBD2 aligns across 10 bases. V trimming: 10 bases; J trimming: 0 bases; junction bases outside the gene matches: 4. In germline, CDR1 is MDHEN, CDR2 SYDVKM. The CDR3 loop spans 14 amino acids. DNA for the CDR3: TGTGCCACCCAACTAGCGGGGAGCACAGATACGCAGTATTTT. It codes for CATQLAGSTDTQYF. Full variable domain (remainder filled in from reference TRBV28 and TRBJ2-3): DVKVTQSSRYLVKRTGEKVFLECVQDMDHENMFWYRQDPGLGLRLIYFSYDVKMKEKGDIPEGYSVSREKKERFSLILESASTNQTSMYLCATQLAGSTDTQYFGPGTRLTVL.

This clone was observed once. The CDR3: CASSPSPETSYGYTF. CDR3 sequence (DNA): TGTGCCAGCAGTCCCTCTCCGGAGACCTCCTATGGCTACACCTTC. V gene TRBV6-5 combines with J gene TRBJ1-2; no firm D call. The V and J ends lost 5 bases and 4 bases respectively, with 17 bases between them. Germline assignment: CDR1 MNHEY and CDR2 SVGAGI. The CDR3 extends over 15 amino acids.

The genes are TRBV28 and TRBJ2-3; TRBD1 might be the D (8 bases). The CDR3 is made up of 16 amino acids. V lost 3 bases to trimming and J lost 5 bases, with 18 bases between them. The germline V gene has CDR1 MDHEN and CDR2 SYDVKM. The DNA of the CDR3 is TGTGCCAGCAGTTTGAGGGGGGGCAGGGGGCAAGATACGCAGTATTTT. Amino acids: CASSLRGGRGQDTQYF.

This rearrangement joins TRBV6-1 to TRBJ1-4; 9 nucleotides align to TRBD1. J gave up 5 bases and V 0 bases, and 4 bases lay outside the gene matches. Per germline, CDR1 MNHNS and CDR2 SASEGT. This CDR3 region has 16 residues. The CDR3 sequence is CASSEAQGTGNEKLFF. Here the CDR3 DNA reads TGTGCCAGCAGTGAAGCGCAAGGGACAGGGAATGAAAAACTGTTTTTT.

The genes are TRBV7-8 and TRBJ2-2; D call uncertain. This CDR3 has 13 residues. The germline V and J ends were trimmed by 5 bases and 3 bases, with 7 bases remaining between them. Per the germline V gene, CDR1 is SGHVS and CDR2 is FQNEAQ. CDR3 DNA sequence: TGTGCCAGCAGCCCAGTCTACACCGGGGAGCTGTTTTTT. Translation gives CASSPVYTGELFF. Complete variable domain (other parts from reference TRBV7-8 and TRBJ2-2): GAGVSQSPRYKVAKRGQDVALRCDPISGHVSLFWYQQALGQGPEFLTYFQNEAQLDKSGLPSDRFFAERPEGSVSTLKIQRTQQEDSAVYLCASSPVYTGELFFGEGSRLTVL.

CDR3 DNA: TGTGCCAGCAGTCCCCGGGACAGTATGTACGAGCAGTACTTC. This translates into CASSPRDSMYEQYF. V is TRBV28 and J is TRBJ2-7; 7 bases line up with TRBD1. The trim removed 5 bases at V and 4 bases at J, leaving 8 bases unmatched. CDR3 length equals 14 residues. Germline V gene lookup returns CDR1 MDHEN and CDR2 SYDVKM.

This chain connects TRBV6-1 to TRBJ1-1; 7 nucleotides align to TRBD1. Unmatched junction bases numbered 3, after V lost 6 bases and J lost 2 bases. The germline gives CDR1 MNHNS, CDR2 SASEGT. The CDR3 is 13 amino acids. DNA for the CDR3: TGTGCCAGCAGGGGGGACAGCAACACTGAAGCTTTCTTT. Its translation: CASRGDSNTEAFF.

The rearrangement links TRBV29-1 to TRBJ2-1; TRBD2 matches at 11 bases. Germline V CDR1 and CDR2: SQVTM, ANQGSEA. The CDR3 consists of 15 residues. Unmatched junction bases numbered 13, after V lost 7 bases and J lost 8 bases. The CDR3 sequence: CSATGASGRLYEQFF. The CDR3 nucleotides are TGCAGCGCAACAGGGGCTAGCGGGAGGTTATATGAGCAGTTCTTC.

This clone turned up a few times. The V and J genes are TRBV4-3 and TRBJ1-5; no clear D. The CDR3 consists of 14 residues. The germline V gene encodes CDR1 LGHNA and CDR2 YSLEER. V shed 0 bases and J shed 7 bases, with 10 bases lying between them. The CDR3 loop reads CASSQDNVLQPQHF. CDR3 coding DNA: TGCGCCAGCAGCCAAGATAACGTACTCCAGCCCCAGCATTTT.

This clone was seen only once. V and J are TRBV30 and TRBJ1-2; 7 positions agree with TRBD1. CDR1 GTSNPN and CDR2 SVGIG come from the germline V gene (reference sequence). This CDR3 has 13 residues. V lost 1 base to trimming and J lost 8 bases; unmatched junction nucleotides: 7. The chain's CDR3 is CAWSATGRRGYTF. The CDR3 DNA is TGTGCCTGGAGTGCGACAGGGAGAAGGGGCTACACCTTC.

As for this clone: In this CDR3 the conserved last residue, phenylalanine or tryptophan, is missing, so a read error is likely. The rearrangement links TRBV19 to TRBJ2-3, with 11 bases lining up with TRBD2. This CDR3 contains 14 residues. Trimming at V came to 10 bases and at J to 0 bases, leaving 3 bases not matched to a gene. Per germline, CDR1 LNHDA and CDR2 SQIVND (reference sequence). The CDR3 spells CATWTSGSTDTQYS. In nucleotides, the CDR3 is TGTGCCACCTGGACTAGCGGGAGCACAGATACGCAGTATTCT.

The V gene is TRBV19, the J gene TRBJ1-4, with a tentative D call TRBD1 (5 bases). Germline V gene data show CDR1 as LNHDA and CDR2 as SQIVND (reference sequence). V was clipped by 10 bases and J by 7 bases, with 19 bases between them. This CDR3 is 14 amino acids long. CDR3: CATTARGVGEKLFF. CDR3 nucleotides: TGTGCCACCACAGCGCGGGGCGTAGGTGAAAAACTGTTTTTT.

This clone was recorded only once. The chain recombines TRBV27 with TRBJ1-2; D is unclear. The CDR3 consists of 14 residues. Germline V gene sequence: CDR1 MNHEY, CDR2 SMNVEV (reference sequence). V lost 2 bases and J lost 8, with 15 bases in between. The CDR3 nucleotides read TGTGCCAGCAGTTTACGATCGGATCCGGGAGGCTACACCTTC. Amino acid sequence: CASSLRSDPGGYTF.